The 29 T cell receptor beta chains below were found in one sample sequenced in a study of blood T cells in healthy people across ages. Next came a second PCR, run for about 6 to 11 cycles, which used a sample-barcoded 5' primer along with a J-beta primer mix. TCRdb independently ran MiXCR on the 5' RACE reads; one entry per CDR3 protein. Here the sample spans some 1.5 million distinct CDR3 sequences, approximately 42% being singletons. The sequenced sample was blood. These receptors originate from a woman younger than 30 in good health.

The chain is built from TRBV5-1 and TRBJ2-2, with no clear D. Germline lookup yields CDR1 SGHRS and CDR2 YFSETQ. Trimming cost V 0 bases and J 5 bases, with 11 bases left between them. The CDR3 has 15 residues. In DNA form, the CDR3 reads TGCGCCAGCAGCTTGGTGGCCCATGAAACCGGGGAGCTGTTTTTT. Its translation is CASSLVAHETGELFF.

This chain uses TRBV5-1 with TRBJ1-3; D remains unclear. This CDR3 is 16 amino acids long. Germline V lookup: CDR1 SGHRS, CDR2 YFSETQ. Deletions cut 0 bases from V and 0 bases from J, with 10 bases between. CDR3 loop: CASSLVSLYSGNTIYF. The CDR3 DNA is TGCGCCAGCAGCTTGGTATCCCTGTACTCTGGAAACACCATATATTTT.

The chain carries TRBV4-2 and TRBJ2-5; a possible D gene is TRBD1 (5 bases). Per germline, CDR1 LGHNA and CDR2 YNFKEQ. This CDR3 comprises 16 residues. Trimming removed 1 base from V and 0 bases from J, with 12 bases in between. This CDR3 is CASSQVARVYQETQYF. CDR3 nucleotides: TGTGCCAGCAGCCAAGTGGCCAGGGTGTACCAAGAGACCCAGTACTTC.

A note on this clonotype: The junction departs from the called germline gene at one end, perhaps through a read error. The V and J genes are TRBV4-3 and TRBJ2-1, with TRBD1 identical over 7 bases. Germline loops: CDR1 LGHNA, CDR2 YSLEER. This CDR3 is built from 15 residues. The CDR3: CARSPTPDRYNEQFF. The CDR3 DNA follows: TGCGCCCGCAGCCCAACCCCGGACAGGTACAATGAGCAGTTCTTC.

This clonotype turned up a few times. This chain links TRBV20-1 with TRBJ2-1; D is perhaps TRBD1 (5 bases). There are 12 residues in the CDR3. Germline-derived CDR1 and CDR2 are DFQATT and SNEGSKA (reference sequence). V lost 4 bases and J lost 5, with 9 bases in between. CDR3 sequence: CSAKTVDNEQFF. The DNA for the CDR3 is TGCAGTGCTAAGACAGTAGACAATGAGCAGTTCTTC.

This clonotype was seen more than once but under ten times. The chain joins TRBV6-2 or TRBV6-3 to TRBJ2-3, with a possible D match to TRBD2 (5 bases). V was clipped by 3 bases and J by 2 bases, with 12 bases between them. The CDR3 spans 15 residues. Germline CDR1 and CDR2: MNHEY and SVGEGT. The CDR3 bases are TGTGCCAGCAGTTATACCGGACTTCACACAGATACGCAGTATTTT. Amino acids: CASSYTGLHTDTQYF.

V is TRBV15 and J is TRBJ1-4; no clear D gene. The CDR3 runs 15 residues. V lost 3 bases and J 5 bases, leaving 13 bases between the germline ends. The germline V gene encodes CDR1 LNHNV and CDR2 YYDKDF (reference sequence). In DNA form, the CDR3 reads TGTGCCACCAGCAGTGGGAGGAGGGAAAATGAAAAACTGTTTTTT. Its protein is CATSSGRRENEKLFF.

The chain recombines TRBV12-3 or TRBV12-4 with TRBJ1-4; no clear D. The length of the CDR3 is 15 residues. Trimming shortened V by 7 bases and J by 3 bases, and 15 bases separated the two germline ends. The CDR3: CASTLVGRSNEKLFF. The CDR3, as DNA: TGTGCCAGCACCTTGGTGGGGAGGTCTAATGAAAAACTGTTTTTT.

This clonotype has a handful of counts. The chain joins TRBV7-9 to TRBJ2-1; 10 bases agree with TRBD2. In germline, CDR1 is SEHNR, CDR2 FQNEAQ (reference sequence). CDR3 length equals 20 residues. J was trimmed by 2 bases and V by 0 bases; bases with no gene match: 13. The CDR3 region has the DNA TGTGCCAGCAGCTTAGCCCGAGGACTAGCGGCCCTAGGGACCTACAATGAGCAGTTCTTC. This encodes CASSLARGLAALGTYNEQFF. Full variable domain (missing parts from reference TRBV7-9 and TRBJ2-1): DTGVSQNPRHKITKRGQNVTFRCDPISEHNRLYWYRQTLGQGPEFLTYFQNEAQLEKSRLLSDRFSAERPKGSFSTLEIQRTEQGDSAMYLCASSLARGLAALGTYNEQFFGPGTRLTVL.

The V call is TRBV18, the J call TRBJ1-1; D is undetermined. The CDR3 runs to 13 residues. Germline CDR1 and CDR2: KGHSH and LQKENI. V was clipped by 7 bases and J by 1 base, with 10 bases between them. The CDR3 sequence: CASFPRRNTEAFF. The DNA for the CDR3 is TGTGCCAGCTTCCCCAGGAGGAACACTGAAGCTTTCTTT.

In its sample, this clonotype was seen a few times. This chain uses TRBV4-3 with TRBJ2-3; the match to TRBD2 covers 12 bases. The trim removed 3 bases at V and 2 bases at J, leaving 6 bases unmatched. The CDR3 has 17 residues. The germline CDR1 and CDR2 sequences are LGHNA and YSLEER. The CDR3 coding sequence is TGCGCCAGCAGCCAGGTACTAGCGGGAGGACTCACAGATACGCAGTATTTT. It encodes CASSQVLAGGLTDTQYF.

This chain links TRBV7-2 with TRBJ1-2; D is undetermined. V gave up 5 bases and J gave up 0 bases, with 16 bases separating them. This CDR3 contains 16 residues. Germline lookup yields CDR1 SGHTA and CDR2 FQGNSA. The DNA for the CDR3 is TGTGCCAGCAGCACACCTCCGAGCAGATCTAACTATGGCTACACCTTC. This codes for CASSTPPSRSNYGYTF.

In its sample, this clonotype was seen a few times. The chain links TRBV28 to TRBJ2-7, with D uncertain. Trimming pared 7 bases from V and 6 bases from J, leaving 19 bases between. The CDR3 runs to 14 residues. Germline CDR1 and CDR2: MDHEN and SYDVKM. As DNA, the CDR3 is TGTGCCAGCATCGGCCCGGGCTACGGGCGCGAGCAGTACTTC. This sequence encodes CASIGPGYGREQYF.

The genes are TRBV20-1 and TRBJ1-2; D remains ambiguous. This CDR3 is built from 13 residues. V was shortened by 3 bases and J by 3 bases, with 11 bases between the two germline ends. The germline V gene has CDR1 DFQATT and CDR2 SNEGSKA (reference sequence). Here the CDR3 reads CSASPQADYGYTF. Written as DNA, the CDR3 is TGCAGTGCTAGCCCCCAAGCGGACTATGGCTACACCTTC.

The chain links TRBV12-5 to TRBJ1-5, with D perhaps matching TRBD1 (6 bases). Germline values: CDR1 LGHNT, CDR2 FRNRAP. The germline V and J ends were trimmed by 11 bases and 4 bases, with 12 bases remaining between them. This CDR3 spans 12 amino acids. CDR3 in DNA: TGTGCTCGAGGGGGGGGGAATCAGCCCCAGCATTTT. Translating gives CARGGGNQPQHF.

The CDR3, as DNA: TGCGCCAGCAGCCAAGACCTGGGAAACACCATATATTTT. This gives the protein CASSQDLGNTIYF. The chain couples TRBV4-3 to TRBJ1-3; no reliable D call. The CDR3 consists of 13 residues. Trimming removed 0 bases at V and 4 bases at J, with 4 bases between. Germline V gives CDR1 LGHNA, CDR2 YSLEER.

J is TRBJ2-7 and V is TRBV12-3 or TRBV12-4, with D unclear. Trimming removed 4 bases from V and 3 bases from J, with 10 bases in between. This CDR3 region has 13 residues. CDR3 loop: CASSCSSLYEQYF. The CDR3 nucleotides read TGTGCCAGCAGTTGTTCCTCTCTCTACGAGCAGTACTTC.

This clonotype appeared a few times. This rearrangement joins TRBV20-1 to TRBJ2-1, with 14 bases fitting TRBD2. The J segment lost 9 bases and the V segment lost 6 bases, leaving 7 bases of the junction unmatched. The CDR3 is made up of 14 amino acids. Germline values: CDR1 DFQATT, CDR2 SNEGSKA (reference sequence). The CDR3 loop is CSARLAGGPGEQFF. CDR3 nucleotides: TGCAGTGCGAGACTAGCGGGAGGGCCAGGTGAGCAGTTCTTC.

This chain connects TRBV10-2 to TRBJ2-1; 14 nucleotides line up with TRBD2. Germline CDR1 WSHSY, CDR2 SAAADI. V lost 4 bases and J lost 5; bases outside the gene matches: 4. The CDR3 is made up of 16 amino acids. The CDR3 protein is CASSAGLAGDHNEQFF. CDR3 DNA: TGCGCCAGCAGTGCGGGACTAGCGGGGGACCACAATGAGCAGTTCTTC.

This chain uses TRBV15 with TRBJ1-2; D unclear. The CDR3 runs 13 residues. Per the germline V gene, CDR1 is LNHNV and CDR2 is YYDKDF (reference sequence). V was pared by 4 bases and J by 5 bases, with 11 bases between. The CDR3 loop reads CATSTPTVYGYTF. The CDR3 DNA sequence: TGTGCCACCAGCACCCCAACGGTTTATGGCTACACCTTC. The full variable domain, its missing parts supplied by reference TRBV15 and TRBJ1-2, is DAMVIQNPRYQVTQFGKPVTLSCSQTLNHNVMYWYQQKSSQAPKLLFHYYDKDFNNEADTPDNFQSRRPNTSFCFLDIRSPGLGDTAMYLCATSTPTVYGYTFGSGTRLTVV.

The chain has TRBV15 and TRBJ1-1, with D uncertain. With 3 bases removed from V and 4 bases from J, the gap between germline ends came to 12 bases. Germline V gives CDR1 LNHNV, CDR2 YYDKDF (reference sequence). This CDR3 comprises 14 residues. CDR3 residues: CATSSGSSRTEAFF. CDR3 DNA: TGTGCCACCAGCAGCGGGAGTTCTCGCACTGAAGCTTTCTTT.

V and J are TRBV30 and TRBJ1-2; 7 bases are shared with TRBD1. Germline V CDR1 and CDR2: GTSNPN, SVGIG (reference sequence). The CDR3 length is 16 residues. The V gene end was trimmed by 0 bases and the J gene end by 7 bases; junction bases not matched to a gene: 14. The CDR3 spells CAWSVLRGPGRRGYTF. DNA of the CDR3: TGTGCCTGGAGTGTACTAAGGGGGCCCGGAAGGCGTGGCTACACCTTC.

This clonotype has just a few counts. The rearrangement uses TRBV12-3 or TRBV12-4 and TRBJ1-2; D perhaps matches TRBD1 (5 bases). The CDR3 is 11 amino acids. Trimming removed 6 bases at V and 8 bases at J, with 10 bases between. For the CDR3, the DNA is TGTGCCAGCAGGGGGGTGGACGGCTACACCTTC. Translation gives CASRGVDGYTF.

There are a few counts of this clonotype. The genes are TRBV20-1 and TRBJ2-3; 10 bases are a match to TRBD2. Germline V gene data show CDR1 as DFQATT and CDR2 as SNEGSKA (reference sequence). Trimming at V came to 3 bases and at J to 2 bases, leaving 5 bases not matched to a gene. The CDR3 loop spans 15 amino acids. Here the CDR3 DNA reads TGCAGTGCTAGGAGCGGGGGGGAGGACACAGATACGCAGTATTTT. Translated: CSARSGGEDTDTQYF.

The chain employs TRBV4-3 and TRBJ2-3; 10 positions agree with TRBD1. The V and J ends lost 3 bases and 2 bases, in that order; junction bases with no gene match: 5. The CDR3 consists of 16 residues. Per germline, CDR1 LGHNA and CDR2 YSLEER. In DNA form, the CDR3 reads TGCGCCAGCAGCCAGGGGACAGGGGAAGACACAGATACGCAGTATTTT. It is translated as CASSQGTGEDTDTQYF.

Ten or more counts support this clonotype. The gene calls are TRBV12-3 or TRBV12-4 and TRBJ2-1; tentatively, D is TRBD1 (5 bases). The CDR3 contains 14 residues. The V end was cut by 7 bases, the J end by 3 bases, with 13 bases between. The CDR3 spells CASNQDSSYNEQFF. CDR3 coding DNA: TGTGCCAGCAACCAAGACAGTAGCTACAATGAGCAGTTCTTC.

The CDR3 protein is CASSSYSGRGMNTEAFF. As DNA, the CDR3 is TGTGCCAGCAGCTCTTATTCGGGCAGAGGGATGAACACTGAAGCTTTCTTT. The chain combines TRBV7-9 with TRBJ1-1; D unresolved. Germline V gene sequence: CDR1 SEHNR, CDR2 FQNEAQ (reference sequence). This CDR3 has 17 amino acids. Trimming stripped 4 bases from V and 0 bases from J, with 18 bases between.

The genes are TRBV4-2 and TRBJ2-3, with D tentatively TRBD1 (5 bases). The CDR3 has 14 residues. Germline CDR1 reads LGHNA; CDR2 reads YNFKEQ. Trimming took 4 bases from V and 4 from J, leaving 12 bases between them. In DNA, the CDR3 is TGTGCCAGCAGCCGCGAAGGGGCGGCAGATACGCAGTATTTT. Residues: CASSREGAADTQYF.

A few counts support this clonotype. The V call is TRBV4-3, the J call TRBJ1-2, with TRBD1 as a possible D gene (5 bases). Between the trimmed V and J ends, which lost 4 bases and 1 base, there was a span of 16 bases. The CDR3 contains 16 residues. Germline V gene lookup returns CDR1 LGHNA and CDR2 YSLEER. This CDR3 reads CASSLEPGVGNYGYTF. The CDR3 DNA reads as TGCGCCAGCAGCCTCGAACCGGGGGTTGGTAACTATGGCTACACCTTC.